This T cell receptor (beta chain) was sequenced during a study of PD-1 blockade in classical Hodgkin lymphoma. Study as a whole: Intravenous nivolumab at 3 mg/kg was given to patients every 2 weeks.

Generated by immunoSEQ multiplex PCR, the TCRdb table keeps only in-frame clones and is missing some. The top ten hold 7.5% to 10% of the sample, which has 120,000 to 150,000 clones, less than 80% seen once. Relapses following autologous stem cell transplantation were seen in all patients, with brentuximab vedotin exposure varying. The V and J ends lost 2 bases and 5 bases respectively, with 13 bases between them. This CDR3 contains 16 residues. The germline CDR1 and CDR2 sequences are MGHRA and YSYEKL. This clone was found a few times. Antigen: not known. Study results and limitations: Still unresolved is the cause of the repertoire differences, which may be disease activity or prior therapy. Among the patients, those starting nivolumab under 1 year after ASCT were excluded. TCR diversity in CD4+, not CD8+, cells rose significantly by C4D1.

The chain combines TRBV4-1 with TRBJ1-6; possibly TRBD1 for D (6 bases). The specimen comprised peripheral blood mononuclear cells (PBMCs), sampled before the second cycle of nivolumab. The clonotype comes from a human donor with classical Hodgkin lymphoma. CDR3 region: CASSQKGGADNSPLHF. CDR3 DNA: TGCGCCAGCAGCCAAAAAGGGGGGGCAGATAATTCACCCCTCCACTTT.